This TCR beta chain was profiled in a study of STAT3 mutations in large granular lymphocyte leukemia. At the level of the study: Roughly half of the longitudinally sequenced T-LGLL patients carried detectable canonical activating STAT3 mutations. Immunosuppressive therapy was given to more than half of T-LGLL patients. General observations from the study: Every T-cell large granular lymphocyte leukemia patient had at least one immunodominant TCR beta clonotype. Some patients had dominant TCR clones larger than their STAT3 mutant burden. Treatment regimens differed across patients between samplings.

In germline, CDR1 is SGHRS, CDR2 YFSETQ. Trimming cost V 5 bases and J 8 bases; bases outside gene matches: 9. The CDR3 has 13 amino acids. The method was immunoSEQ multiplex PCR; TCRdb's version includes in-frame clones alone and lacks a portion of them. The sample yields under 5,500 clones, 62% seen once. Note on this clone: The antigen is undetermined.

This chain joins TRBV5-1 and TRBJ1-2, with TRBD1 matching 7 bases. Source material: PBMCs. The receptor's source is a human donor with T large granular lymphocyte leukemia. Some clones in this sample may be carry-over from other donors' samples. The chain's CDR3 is CASSSTGVEGYTF. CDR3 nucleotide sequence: TGCGCCAGCAGTTCCACAGGGGTGGAGGGCTACACCTTC.